This TCR beta chain is from a study of blood T cell repertoires in COVID-19. Study overall: The United States, Italy and Spain were the sources of the acute and convalescent COVID-19 samples. T cells, B-cell-depleted T cells, or PBMCs supplied cDNA or gDNA.

The method was immunoSEQ multiplex PCR; TCRdb's version includes in-frame clones alone and lacks a portion of them. Seen here are about 63,000 clones, around three quarters observed once, and the top ten hold roughly a third. This CDR3 has 17 residues. Germline V CDR1 and CDR2: KGHSH, LQKENI. V dropped 4 bases and J dropped 4; count of bases not matched to a gene: 15. Sequencing was done on a sample of peripheral blood. The source is a human donor in a cohort sampled during active COVID-19. This sequence joins TRBV18 and TRBJ2-5; TRBD2 agrees at 7 bases. CDR3 in DNA: TGTGCCAGCTCACTAAACGAGGTGGCGGGAGTGGGAGAGACCCAGTACTTC. This encodes CASSLNEVAGVGETQYF.